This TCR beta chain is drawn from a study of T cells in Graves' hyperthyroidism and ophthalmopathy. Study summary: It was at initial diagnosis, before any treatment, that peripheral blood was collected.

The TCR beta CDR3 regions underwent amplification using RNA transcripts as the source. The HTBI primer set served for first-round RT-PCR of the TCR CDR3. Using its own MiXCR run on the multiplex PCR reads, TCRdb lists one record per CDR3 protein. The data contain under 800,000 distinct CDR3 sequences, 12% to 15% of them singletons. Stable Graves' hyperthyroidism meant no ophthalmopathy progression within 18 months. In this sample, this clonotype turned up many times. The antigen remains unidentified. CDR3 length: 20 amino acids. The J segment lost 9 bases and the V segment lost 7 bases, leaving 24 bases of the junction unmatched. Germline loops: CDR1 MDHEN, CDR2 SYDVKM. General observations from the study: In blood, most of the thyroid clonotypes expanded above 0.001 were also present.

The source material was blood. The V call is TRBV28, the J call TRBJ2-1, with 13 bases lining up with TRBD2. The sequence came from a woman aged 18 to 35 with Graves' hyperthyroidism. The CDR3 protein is CASIPQGRWTSGSKSGEQFF. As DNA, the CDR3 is TGTGCCAGCATTCCCCAAGGGAGGTGGACTAGCGGGAGTAAGAGTGGTGAGCAGTTCTTC. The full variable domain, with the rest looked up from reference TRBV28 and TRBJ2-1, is DVKVTQSSRYLVKRTGEKVFLECVQDMDHENMFWYRQDPGLGLRLIYFSYDVKMKEKGDIPEGYSVSREKKERFSLILESASTNQTSMYLCASIPQGRWTSGSKSGEQFFGPGTRLTVL.